The rows below give T cell receptor beta chains drawn from one sample of a study of blood T cell repertoires in COVID-19. The table came from immunoSEQ multiplex PCR; TCRdb's copy has only in-frame clones and leaves some out. Among approximately 360,000 clones listed, around 87% were seen once. Sequenced input: PBMCs or T cells enriched from blood (not recorded which). The receptors here all came from a man in his forties or fifties in a cohort exposed to, infected with or recovered from COVID-19 (not recorded which). The CDR3 runs from the conserved cysteine through the conserved F or W. The D gene is left open where the match is weak. Some rows mark clone size as missing; the rest say once, few, many or name a class of expanded clone.

CDR3 protein: CASSGQDSYEQYF
CDR3 DNA: TGCGCCAGCAGCGGACAGGATTCCTACGAGCAGTACTTC
D gene: TRBD1
clone size: .
V gene: TRBV4-1
J gene: TRBJ2-7

CDR3 protein: CASSLRQRNQPQHF
CDR3 DNA: TGTGCCAGCAGTCTTCGACAGCGCAATCAGCCCCAGCATTTT
D gene: .
clone size: .
V gene: TRBV28
J gene: TRBJ1-5

CDR3 protein: CAISESSHSNYGYTF
CDR3 DNA: TGTGCCATCAGTGAGTCAAGCCATTCTAACTATGGCTACACCTTC
D gene: .
clone size: .
V gene: TRBV10-3
J gene: TRBJ1-2

CDR3 protein: CASSQRGRGYEQYF
CDR3 DNA: TGTGCCAGCAGCCAAAGGGGCAGGGGCTACGAGCAGTACTTC
D gene: .
clone size: .
V gene: TRBV3-1/TRBV3-2
J gene: TRBJ2-7

CDR3 protein: CAISVGQGEAFF
CDR3 DNA: TGTGCCATCAGCGTCGGACAGGGTGAAGCTTTCTTT
D gene: TRBD1
clone size: .
V gene: TRBV10-3
J gene: TRBJ1-1

CDR3 protein: CASSLDSDTQYF
CDR3 DNA: TGTGCCAGCAGTTTAGACAGCGATACGCAGTATTTT
D gene: .
clone size: .
V gene: TRBV27
J gene: TRBJ2-3

CDR3 protein: CASGSSGANVLTF
CDR3 DNA: TGTGCCAGCGGGAGCTCTGGGGCCAACGTCCTGACTTTC
D gene: .
clone size: .
V gene: TRBV9
J gene: TRBJ2-6

CDR3 protein: CASSLRRDSPTLFF
CDR3 DNA: TGTGCCAGCAGCTTGAGGCGGGATTCACCCACGCTGTTTTTT
D gene: .
clone size: .
V gene: TRBV5-4
J gene: TRBJ2-2

CDR3 protein: CATRQGETQYF
CDR3 DNA: TGTGCCACCAGACAGGGAGAGACCCAGTACTTC
D gene: .
clone size: once
V gene: TRBV24-1
J gene: TRBJ2-5

CDR3 protein: CASSLAGGEGEKLFF
CDR3 DNA: TGCGCCAGCAGCTTGGCAGGGGGCGAAGGTGAAAAACTGTTTTTT
D gene: TRBD1
clone size: .
V gene: TRBV5-1
J gene: TRBJ1-4

CDR3 protein: CASSRGQGNNLPLHF
CDR3 DNA: TGTGCCAGCAGCCGAGGACAGGGGAATAATTTACCCCTCCACTTT
D gene: TRBD1
clone size: .
V gene: TRBV3-1/TRBV3-2
J gene: TRBJ1-6

CDR3 protein: CASSFSGQMNTGELFF
CDR3 DNA: TGTGCCAGCAGTTTTTCGGGACAGATGAACACCGGGGAGCTGTTTTTT
D gene: TRBD1
clone size: .
V gene: TRBV27
J gene: TRBJ2-2

CDR3 protein: CASSQSGNQPQHF
CDR3 DNA: TGTGCCAGCAGCCAATCGGGTAATCAGCCCCAGCATTTT
D gene: .
clone size: .
V gene: TRBV14
J gene: TRBJ1-5

CDR3 protein: CASSLGTTNNEQFF
CDR3 DNA: TGCGCCAGCAGCCTCGGGACTACGAATAATGAGCAGTTCTTC
D gene: TRBD2
clone size: .
V gene: TRBV5-1
J gene: TRBJ2-1

CDR3 protein: CASSLGNRVETDTQYF
CDR3 DNA: TGTGCCAGCAGCTTAGGTAACAGGGTGGAAACAGATACGCAGTATTTT
D gene: .
clone size: .
V gene: TRBV11-3
J gene: TRBJ2-3

CDR3 protein: CASSSPGLGEGTQYF
CDR3 DNA: TGTGCCAGCAGTTCCCCAGGGCTAGGGGAAGGGACCCAGTACTTC
D gene: .
clone size: .
V gene: TRBV28
J gene: TRBJ2-5

CDR3 protein: CASSLRQQTQETQYF
CDR3 DNA: TGTGCCAGCAGTTTAAGGCAACAGACGCAAGAGACCCAGTACTTC
D gene: .
clone size: .
V gene: TRBV27
J gene: TRBJ2-5

CDR3 protein: CASSLSVTDWDNGYTF
CDR3 DNA: TGCGCCAGCAGCTTGAGTGTCACAGATTGGGACAATGGCTACACCTTC
D gene: .
clone size: .
V gene: TRBV5-1
J gene: TRBJ1-2

CDR3 protein: CASSPTGAETQYF
CDR3 DNA: TGTGCCAGCTCACCAACGGGAGCCGAGACCCAGTACTTC
D gene: .
clone size: .
V gene: TRBV18
J gene: TRBJ2-5

CDR3 protein: CASSQDGRAIIYNEQFF
CDR3 DNA: TGCGCCAGCAGCCAGGACGGGAGGGCCATCATCTACAATGAGCAGTTCTTC
D gene: TRBD2
clone size: .
V gene: TRBV5-1
J gene: TRBJ2-1

CDR3 protein: CASSTQQASGKYEQYF
CDR3 DNA: TGTGCCAGCAGCACCCAACAGGCTAGCGGGAAATACGAGCAGTACTTC
D gene: TRBD2
clone size: .
V gene: TRBV7-8
J gene: TRBJ2-7

CDR3 protein: CASSRTGLSGSEQYF
CDR3 DNA: TGTGCCAGCAGTCGAACGGGACTATCTGGATCCGAGCAGTACTTC
D gene: TRBD2
clone size: .
V gene: TRBV27
J gene: TRBJ2-7

CDR3 protein: CASSLGGLAGGVDTQYF
CDR3 DNA: TGTGCCAGCAGCTTAGGGGGACTAGCGGGAGGAGTGGATACGCAGTATTTT
D gene: TRBD2
clone size: .
V gene: TRBV7-7
J gene: TRBJ2-3

CDR3 protein: CASSLQGALSGNTIYF
CDR3 DNA: TGTGCCAGCAGCTTACAGGGGGCCCTCTCTGGAAACACCATATATTTT
D gene: TRBD1
clone size: .
V gene: TRBV7-8
J gene: TRBJ1-3

CDR3 protein: CAWSVTGGTGYTF
CDR3 DNA: TGTGCCTGGAGCGTGACAGGGGGCACGGGCTACACCTTC
D gene: TRBD1
clone size: .
V gene: TRBV30
J gene: TRBJ1-2

CDR3 protein: CASSGGGTGANVLTF
CDR3 DNA: TGTGCCAGCAGCGGCGGGGGGACTGGGGCCAACGTCCTGACTTTC
D gene: TRBD2
clone size: .
V gene: TRBV9
J gene: TRBJ2-6

CDR3 protein: CASSPPGLAGGTGELFF
CDR3 DNA: TGTGCCAGCAGCCCCCCCGGACTAGCGGGAGGGACCGGGGAGCTGTTTTTT
D gene: TRBD2
clone size: .
V gene: TRBV7-3
J gene: TRBJ2-2

CDR3 protein: CASSARTGGSNYGYTF
CDR3 DNA: TGTGCCAGCAGCGCCAGAACAGGGGGCTCGAACTATGGCTACACCTTC
D gene: TRBD1
clone size: .
V gene: TRBV3-1/TRBV3-2
J gene: TRBJ1-2

CDR3 protein: CASSLNPSGSDTQYF
CDR3 DNA: TGTGCCAGCAGCTTAAATCCATCAGGGTCAGATACGCAGTATTTT
D gene: .
clone size: .
V gene: TRBV11-1
J gene: TRBJ2-3

CDR3 protein: CAWMKQGSEEAFF
CDR3 DNA: TGTGCCTGGATGAAACAGGGCTCGGAGGAAGCTTTCTTT
D gene: .
clone size: .
V gene: TRBV30
J gene: TRBJ1-1

CDR3 protein: CASTMGQYSNQPQHF
CDR3 DNA: TGTGCCAGTACCATGGGACAGTATAGCAATCAGCCCCAGCATTTT
D gene: TRBD1
clone size: few
V gene: TRBV19
J gene: TRBJ1-5

CDR3 protein: CASSFGQGRTDTQYF
CDR3 DNA: TGTGCCAGCAGCTTCGGGCAGGGTCGCACAGATACGCAGTATTTT
D gene: .
clone size: .
V gene: TRBV13
J gene: TRBJ2-3

CDR3 protein: CASRGTAPYEQYF
CDR3 DNA: TGTGCCAGCAGGGGGACTGCCCCCTACGAGCAGTACTTC
D gene: .
clone size: .
V gene: TRBV28
J gene: TRBJ2-7

CDR3 protein: CASSPSGPAFYGYTF
CDR3 DNA: TGTGCCAGTTCCCCCTCCGGTCCCGCCTTCTATGGCTACACCTTC
D gene: .
clone size: few
V gene: TRBV19
J gene: TRBJ1-2

CDR3 protein: CASKGEGLGSYEQYF
CDR3 DNA: TGTGCCAGCAAGGGGGAGGGGCTTGGGTCCTACGAGCAGTACTTC
D gene: .
clone size: .
V gene: TRBV11-2
J gene: TRBJ2-7

CDR3 protein: CASSSPGGQETQYF
CDR3 DNA: TGTGCCAGCAGCTCCCCTGGAGGCCAAGAGACCCAGTACTTC
D gene: .
clone size: .
V gene: TRBV7-6
J gene: TRBJ2-5

CDR3 protein: CASSYGAGETQYF
CDR3 DNA: TGTGCCAGCAGTTACGGCGCGGGAGAGACCCAGTACTTC
D gene: .
clone size: .
V gene: TRBV6-5
J gene: TRBJ2-5

CDR3 protein: CASSLRGANGYTF
CDR3 DNA: TGCGCCAGCAGCTTGAGGGGCGCAAATGGCTACACCTTC
D gene: .
clone size: once
V gene: TRBV5-1
J gene: TRBJ1-2

CDR3 protein: CASSSPKGVCQPQHF
CDR3 DNA: TGCGCCAGCAGTTCCCCAAAAGGGGTATGTCAGCCCCAGCATTTT
D gene: .
clone size: .
V gene: TRBV23-1
J gene: TRBJ1-5

CDR3 protein: CASSHSGGIMNTEAFF
CDR3 DNA: TGCGCCAGCAGCCATTCCGGAGGGATCATGAACACTGAAGCTTTCTTT
D gene: .
clone size: .
V gene: TRBV5-1
J gene: TRBJ1-1

CDR3 protein: CASSPWGVSRTEAFF
CDR3 DNA: TGTGCCAGCTCACCTTGGGGGGTGAGTAGAACTGAAGCTTTCTTT
D gene: .
clone size: .
V gene: TRBV18
J gene: TRBJ1-1

CDR3 protein: CASSYASTGSSPLHF
CDR3 DNA: TGTGCCAGCAGTTACGCCTCCACAGGGAGTTCACCCCTCCACTTT
D gene: .
clone size: .
V gene: TRBV6-5
J gene: TRBJ1-6

CDR3 protein: CASSWASANTGELFF
CDR3 DNA: TGTGCCAGCAGTTGGGCTAGCGCAAACACCGGGGAGCTGTTTTTT
D gene: .
clone size: .
V gene: TRBV28
J gene: TRBJ2-2

CDR3 protein: CASSSIYSGNTIYF
CDR3 DNA: TGTGCCAGCAGTTCTATTTACTCTGGAAACACCATATATTTT
D gene: .
clone size: .
V gene: TRBV28
J gene: TRBJ1-3

CDR3 protein: CASDREATYEQYF
CDR3 DNA: TGTGCCAGCGACCGGGAGGCGACCTACGAGCAGTACTTC
D gene: TRBD2
clone size: few
V gene: TRBV2
J gene: TRBJ2-7

CDR3 protein: CASSLSRGTTGELFF
CDR3 DNA: TGTGCCAGCAGTTTATCGCGGGGGACCACCGGGGAGCTGTTTTTT
D gene: TRBD2
clone size: few
V gene: TRBV27
J gene: TRBJ2-2

CDR3 protein: CATSLAGRINYGYTF
CDR3 DNA: TGTGCCACCAGCTTGGCGGGACGGATTAACTATGGCTACACCTTC
D gene: .
clone size: .
V gene: TRBV15
J gene: TRBJ1-2

CDR3 protein: CASSLTGGLTNSPLHF
CDR3 DNA: TGTGCCAGCAGCCTAACAGGGGGCCTCACTAATTCACCCCTCCACTTT
D gene: TRBD1
clone size: .
V gene: TRBV7-3
J gene: TRBJ1-6

CDR3 protein: CASSYSSSGFFLEQFF
CDR3 DNA: TGTGCCAGCAGTTACTCGTCTAGCGGGTTCTTTCTCGAGCAGTTCTTC
D gene: TRBD2
clone size: .
V gene: TRBV6-5
J gene: TRBJ2-1

CDR3 protein: CASSRKGASMNEQFF
CDR3 DNA: TGTGCCAGCAGTCGAAAGGGGGCTAGCATGAATGAGCAGTTCTTC
D gene: TRBD1
clone size: .
V gene: TRBV27
J gene: TRBJ2-1

CDR3 protein: CAWSPHRGLETQYF
CDR3 DNA: TGTGCCTGGAGTCCGCACAGGGGGCTGGAGACCCAGTACTTC
D gene: TRBD1
clone size: .
V gene: TRBV30
J gene: TRBJ2-5